The 9 T cell receptor beta chains in this list originate from one sample, sequenced in a study of OX40 agonist ivuxolimab in advanced cancers. The assay was immunoSEQ multiplex PCR, and TCRdb's table has in-frame clones only and misses some. Here the sample spans more than 65,000 clones, roughly nine tenths being singletons. The sequencing used CD4+ or CD8+ T cells sorted from blood, collected in a trial of the OX40 agonist ivuxolimab. These receptor sequences come from an adult with an advanced solid tumor such as melanoma, head and neck, liver or kidney cancer.

V gene TRBV28 combines with J gene TRBJ2-7; TRBD2 agrees at 9 bases. CDR3 length: 15 residues. V lost 8 bases and J lost 6; bases outside the gene matches: 14. The V gene's germline CDR1 is MDHEN and CDR2 SYDVKM. The CDR3: CASVGGAGGPTEQYF. CDR3 nucleotides: TGTGCCAGCGTAGGAGGGGCGGGAGGGCCAACCGAGCAGTACTTC.

V is TRBV7-3 and J is TRBJ2-6; D is undetermined. This CDR3 comprises 15 residues. Germline assignment: CDR1 SGHTA and CDR2 FQGTGA. Trimming removed 5 bases from V and 0 bases from J, with 8 bases in between. CDR3 in DNA: TGTGCCAGCAGCCATCGGAACTCTGGGGCCAACGTCCTGACTTTC. Residues: CASSHRNSGANVLTF.

V is TRBV4-2 and J is TRBJ1-2; perhaps TRBD1 as D (5 bases). V lost 3 bases, J lost 0 bases, and 8 bases lay in between. The CDR3 is 14 amino acids. CDR1 LGHNA and CDR2 YNFKEQ come from the germline V gene. CDR3 amino acids: CASSQSGANYGYTF. As DNA, the CDR3 is TGTGCCAGCAGCCAGTCGGGGGCTAACTATGGCTACACCTTC.

This sequence joins TRBV5-4 and TRBJ2-1; 11 positions agree with TRBD2. J was trimmed by 0 bases and V by 4 bases; bases with no gene match: 9. Germline V CDR1 and CDR2: SGHNT, YYREEE (reference sequence). The CDR3 is 18 amino acids. The CDR3 spells CASSRPPSGRTSYNEQFF. CDR3 coding DNA: TGTGCCAGCAGCCGCCCCCCTAGCGGGAGGACCTCCTACAATGAGCAGTTCTTC.

The V and J genes are TRBV18 and TRBJ2-7; a weak D match, TRBD1 (6 bases). The V gene lost 3 bases and the J gene lost 0 bases, with 18 bases spanning the gap. CDR1 and CDR2 (germline): KGHSH, LQKENI. This CDR3 has 17 residues. CDR3 in amino acids: CASSPGSTGFSSYEQYF. The CDR3 DNA reads TGTGCCAGCTCACCGGGTTCGACAGGCTTTAGCTCCTACGAGCAGTACTTC.

V usage is TRBV11-2 and J usage is TRBJ2-5, with D unresolved. Germline assignment: CDR1 SGHAT and CDR2 FQNNGV. V was trimmed by 2 bases and J by 4 bases, leaving 11 bases between them. The CDR3 has 14 residues. CDR3 sequence (DNA): TGTGCCAGCAGCTTAAGTGTGGCGGTAGAGACCCAGTACTTC. Translated: CASSLSVAVETQYF. Full variable domain (rest looked up from reference TRBV11-2 and TRBJ2-5): EAGVAQSPRYKIIEKRQSVAFWCNPISGHATLYWYQQILGQGPKLLIQFQNNGVVDDSQLPKDRFSAERLKGVDSTLKIQPAKLEDSAVYLCASSLSVAVETQYFGPGTRLLVL.

The CDR3 sequence is CASRALYEQYF. Written as DNA, the CDR3 is TGTGCCAGCAGGGCGCTCTACGAGCAGTACTTC. The chain links TRBV6-6 to TRBJ2-7, with D unresolved. Germline CDR1 and CDR2: MNHNY and SVGAGI (reference sequence). The CDR3 runs to 11 residues. Trimming pared 6 bases from V and 3 bases from J, leaving 6 bases between.

This chain connects TRBV5-1 to TRBJ2-5, with unresolved D. Germline CDR1 and CDR2: SGHRS and YFSETQ. Trimming stripped 0 bases from V and 3 bases from J, with 15 bases between. The CDR3 consists of 16 residues. DNA of the CDR3: TGCGCCAGCAGCTTGGGCCCTCGGGTTGCGGAAGAGACCCAGTACTTC. Its translation: CASSLGPRVAEETQYF.

As concerns this clone: Mismatch with germline at one junction end may stem from a read error. The chain has TRBV9 and TRBJ2-2, with TRBD2 as a possible D gene (6 bases). Germline V gene sequence: CDR1 SGDLS, CDR2 YYNGEE. The CDR3 loop spans 15 amino acids. The CDR3 spells CASSVGGSKTGELFF. The CDR3 bases are TGTGCCAGCAGCGTCGGGGGTTCGAAAACCGGGGAGCTGTTTTTT.